The 25 T cell receptor beta chains below come from one sample, sequenced in a study of OX40 agonist ivuxolimab in advanced cancers. Measured with immunoSEQ multiplex PCR; TCRdb has only the in-frame clones, and not every one. The sample records around 94,000 clones, more than 90% being singletons. The sample consisted of CD4+ or CD8+ T cells sorted from blood, taken in a trial of the OX40 agonist ivuxolimab. The receptors derive from an adult with an advanced solid tumor such as melanoma, head and neck, liver or kidney cancer.

V and J are TRBV10-3 and TRBJ2-1; TRBD2 matches at 9 bases. CDR1 is ENHRY and CDR2 is SYGVKD in the germline V gene. This CDR3 region has 14 residues. Losses at the gene ends were 3 bases for V and 4 bases for J; bases not matched to a gene: 1. DNA of the CDR3: TGTGCCATCAGTGATAGCGGGGGTTACAATGAGCAGTTCTTC. This gives the protein CAISDSGGYNEQFF.

This clone appeared a single time. V and J are TRBV18 and TRBJ1-2; D perhaps matches TRBD1 (6 bases). V gave up 3 bases and J gave up 2 bases, with 16 bases separating them. Germline V lookup: CDR1 KGHSH, CDR2 LQKENI. The CDR3 sequence is 16 residues long. For the CDR3, the DNA is TGTGCCAGCTCACCGCCGGGGACACAAGAAAACTATGGCTACACCTTC. It specifies CASSPPGTQENYGYTF.

The rearrangement joins TRBV5-5 to TRBJ1-1; D may be TRBD1 (5 bases). Trimming shortened V by 0 bases and J by 4 bases, and 10 bases separated the two germline ends. CDR1 is SGHKS and CDR2 is YYEKEE in the germline V gene (reference sequence). The length of the CDR3 is 14 residues. CDR3 in amino acids: CASSLVGGGTEAFF. The CDR3 DNA reads as TGTGCCAGCAGCTTGGTGGGCGGGGGCACTGAAGCTTTCTTT.

V and J are TRBV5-6 and TRBJ1-2, with 7 bases matching TRBD1. This CDR3 has 12 amino acids. Germline lookup yields CDR1 SGHDT and CDR2 YYEEEE. V lost 4 bases, J lost 8 bases, and 5 bases stayed unmatched. The CDR3 loop reads CASSADRVGYTF. In DNA form, the CDR3 reads TGTGCCAGCAGCGCAGACAGGGTCGGCTACACCTTC.

The chain links TRBV11-2 to TRBJ2-1; 12 nucleotides agree with TRBD2. V lost 5 bases and J lost 3; bases outside the gene matches: 5. Germline lookup yields CDR1 SGHAT and CDR2 FQNNGV. CDR3 size: 16 residues. The chain's CDR3 is CASSTGTSGYYNEQFF. The CDR3 DNA reads as TGTGCCAGCAGCACTGGGACTAGCGGGTACTACAATGAGCAGTTCTTC.

The chain is built from TRBV4-1 and TRBJ2-7; 10 bases match TRBD1. Germline loops: CDR1 MGHRA, CDR2 YSYEKL. The ends lost 1 base at V and 3 bases at J; junction bases unmatched: 9. The CDR3 length is 17 residues. Here the CDR3 reads CASSQGPPGTGDYEQYF. CDR3 nucleotides: TGCGCCAGCAGCCAAGGCCCGCCCGGGACAGGGGACTACGAGCAGTACTTC.

The chain recombines TRBV19 with TRBJ1-1; 11 bases are a match to TRBD1. The trim removed 7 bases at V and 5 bases at J, leaving 6 bases unmatched. This CDR3 has 14 residues. Germline V gene lookup returns CDR1 LNHDA and CDR2 SQIVND (reference sequence). The CDR3 region has the DNA TGTGCCAGTACTCCGGACAGGGGGCGTACTGAAGCTTTCTTT. Translated: CASTPDRGRTEAFF.

This chain joins TRBV29-1 and TRBJ1-2; 7 bases are shared with TRBD1. The junction had 1 base not matched to a gene; V was cut back by 6 bases and J by 3 bases. CDR3 size: 11 residues. CDR1 is SQVTM, CDR2 ANQGSEA, per germline. The chain's CDR3 is CSVGQDYGYTF. DNA for the CDR3: TGCAGCGTCGGACAGGACTATGGCTACACCTTC.

The V gene is TRBV6-5, the J gene TRBJ1-1, with a tentative D call TRBD1 (5 bases). CDR1 and CDR2 (germline): MNHEY, SVGAGI. The CDR3 has 13 amino acids. Deletions cut 5 bases from V and 4 bases from J, with 11 bases between. The CDR3 sequence is CASSGGWGTEAFF. The CDR3 DNA follows: TGTGCCAGCAGTGGGGGATGGGGCACTGAAGCTTTCTTT.

The CDR3 coding sequence is TGTGCCAGCACCACGGGTAGCGGCCAAGAGACCCAGTACTTC. Amino acids: CASTTGSGQETQYF. This chain uses TRBV9 with TRBJ2-5, with D possibly being TRBD2 (6 bases). This CDR3 has 14 amino acids. Germline V lookup: CDR1 SGDLS, CDR2 YYNGEE. Trimming stripped 6 bases from V and 1 base from J, with 13 bases between.

The V gene is TRBV29-1, the J gene TRBJ1-1; D gene uncertain. From germline, CDR1 is SQVTM and CDR2 ANQGSEA. Trimming stripped 4 bases from V and 3 bases from J, with 12 bases between. The CDR3 runs 13 residues. CDR3 protein: CSVGTLLDTEAFF. The CDR3 bases are TGCAGCGTTGGTACCCTTTTGGACACTGAAGCTTTCTTT.

The V call is TRBV29-1, the J call TRBJ1-2, with D perhaps TRBD1 (5 bases). Trimming pared 3 bases from V and 8 bases from J, leaving 10 bases between. This CDR3 has 11 amino acids. The germline gives CDR1 SQVTM, CDR2 ANQGSEA. CDR3 coding DNA: TGCAGCGTTGATGGACAATACGGCTACACCTTC. Translation: CSVDGQYGYTF.

The chain employs TRBV19 and TRBJ2-7; 9 nucleotides line up with TRBD1. CDR1 is LNHDA and CDR2 is SQIVND in the germline V gene (reference sequence). The CDR3 consists of 15 residues. V shed 6 bases, J shed 0 bases, and the junction held 6 bases outside the gene matches. The CDR3 DNA is TGTGCCAGTAGCCTTGGGACAGGGATCTCCTACGAGCAGTACTTC. Encoded protein: CASSLGTGISYEQYF.

This rearrangement joins TRBV4-3 to TRBJ2-7; either TRBD1 or TRBD2 may fit D (5 bases each). Between the trimmed V and J ends, which lost 0 bases and 4 bases, there was a span of 16 bases. The CDR3 runs to 16 residues. Germline CDR1 reads LGHNA; CDR2 reads YSLEER. As DNA, the CDR3 is TGCGCCAGCAGCCAAGATTCTCGGGGCAGAGGATACGAGCAGTACTTC. Translated: CASSQDSRGRGYEQYF.

The chain joins TRBV6-6 to TRBJ2-7, with 9 nucleotides matching TRBD2. The CDR3 loop spans 14 amino acids. Germline CDR1 MNHNY, CDR2 SVGAGI (reference sequence). V shed 5 bases, J shed 2 bases, and the junction held 4 bases outside the gene matches. The CDR3 sequence is CASSPLAGAYEQYF. CDR3 coding DNA: TGTGCCAGCAGTCCCTTAGCGGGAGCCTACGAGCAGTACTTC.

The V call is TRBV12-5, the J call TRBJ2-5; TRBD2 might be the D (5 bases). With 1 base removed from V and 7 bases from J, the gap between germline ends came to 16 bases. CDR3 length equals 15 residues. Germline CDR1 reads LGHNT; CDR2 reads FRNRAP. The CDR3 sequence: CASGLDTDFRGTQYF. CDR3 in DNA: TGTGCTAGTGGTTTGGATACGGATTTTCGGGGGACCCAGTACTTC.

This clone was counted once. The rearrangement joins TRBV5-1 to TRBJ2-7; D might be TRBD2 (7 bases). The CDR3 totals 13 residues. The ends were cut back, 4 bases at V and 12 bases at J, with 20 bases in the middle. In germline, CDR1 is SGHRS, CDR2 YFSETQ. The CDR3 bases are TGCGCCAGCAGCCAAGGGGGGGCGGACGGATTGTACTTC. This translates into CASSQGGADGLYF.

In the case of this clone: This sample also contains other DNA sequences that code for the same CDR3. CDR3 sequence: CASSDGTYEQYF. The CDR3 DNA is TGTGCCAGCAGTGACGGGACCTACGAGCAGTACTTC. This sequence joins TRBV2 and TRBJ2-7; D perhaps matches TRBD2 (5 bases). This CDR3 spans 12 amino acids. In germline, CDR1 is SNHLY, CDR2 FYNNEI. V was pared by 3 bases and J by 2 bases, with 5 bases between.

The chain is built from TRBV20-1 and TRBJ2-3, with unresolved D. The germline CDR1 and CDR2 sequences are DFQATT and SNEGSKA (reference sequence). Trimming shortened V by 6 bases and J by 2 bases, and 3 bases separated the two germline ends. This CDR3 is 10 amino acids long. CDR3 sequence (DNA): TGCAGTGCAACCACAGATACGCAGTATTTT. Its translation: CSATTDTQYF.

This chain joins TRBV19 and TRBJ1-1; 8 positions match TRBD1. Germline V gene sequence: CDR1 LNHDA, CDR2 SQIVND (reference sequence). J gave up 6 bases and V 1 base, and 13 bases lay outside the gene matches. The CDR3 has 17 amino acids. CDR3 region: CASSIAGTGGSVAEAFF. As DNA, the CDR3 is TGTGCCAGTAGTATAGCGGGGACAGGTGGTTCGGTGGCTGAAGCTTTCTTT.

CDR3 amino acids: CASSLGGATEAFF. CDR3 DNA sequence: TGCGCCAGCAGCTTGGGGGGTGCCACTGAAGCTTTCTTT. The chain uses TRBV5-1 and TRBJ1-1, with D unclear. Between the trimmed V and J ends, which lost 0 bases and 4 bases, there was a span of 7 bases. Germline V gives CDR1 SGHRS, CDR2 YFSETQ. CDR3 size: 13 residues.

J is TRBJ2-3 and V is TRBV5-4, with a tentative D call TRBD1 (5 bases). The germline CDR1 and CDR2 sequences are SGHNT and YYREEE (reference sequence). CDR3 length: 17 amino acids. V lost 0 bases and J lost 0, with 14 bases in between. The CDR3 nucleotides read TGTGCCAGCAGCTTGGGGGTGACAGAACTCAGCACAGATACGCAGTATTTT. This sequence encodes CASSLGVTELSTDTQYF.

This clone came up a few times. The rearrangement links TRBV4-1 to TRBJ2-7; unclear D gene. CDR3 length: 15 residues. Germline assignment: CDR1 MGHRA and CDR2 YSYEKL. V lost 0 bases, J lost 2 bases, and 11 bases lay in between. The CDR3 loop reads CASSQDSKQAYEQYF. CDR3 coding DNA: TGCGCCAGCAGCCAAGATTCGAAGCAGGCCTACGAGCAGTACTTC.

The V and J genes are TRBV14 and TRBJ2-7; D remains unclear. The ends were cut back, 1 base at V and 2 bases at J, with 9 bases in the middle. The CDR3 covers 14 residues. Germline CDR1 and CDR2: SGHDN and FVKESK. CDR3 region: CASSQARGAYEQYF. The CDR3 coding sequence is TGTGCCAGCAGCCAAGCTCGCGGAGCCTACGAGCAGTACTTC. Full variable domain (remainder filled in from reference TRBV14 and TRBJ2-7): EAGVTQFPSHSVIEKGQTVTLRCDPISGHDNLYWYRRVMGKEIKFLLHFVKESKQDESGMPNNRFLAERTGGTYSTLKVQPAELEDSGVYFCASSQARGAYEQYFGPGTRLTVT.

The gene calls are TRBV7-2 and TRBJ2-7; 8 positions agree with TRBD1. This CDR3 region has 14 residues. Germline CDR1 reads SGHTA; CDR2 reads FQGNSA. The trim removed 3 bases at V and 4 bases at J, leaving 5 bases unmatched. The CDR3 nucleotides are TGTGCCAGCAGCTTCGGGACAGGTGGTTACGAGCAGTACTTC. Protein: CASSFGTGGYEQYF.